This T cell receptor beta chain was recovered during a study of persistence of HIV-infected CD4 T cells. Stimulation used about 9.2 ug/mL lysate from CMV-infected fibroblasts. Sorted nonresponding memory CD4+ T cells were CD40L-negative, CD69-negative, CD45RO-high. Donors had undetectable plasma HIV-1 RNA, under 50 copies/mL, for 4+ years. PBMCs were depleted of CD8+ T cells before stimulation. CDR3 length equals 13 residues. Germline trimming cut 6 bases from V and 3 bases from J; bases unmatched to any gene: 4. In germline, CDR1 is MNHEY, CDR2 SVGEGT. In this sample, this clone turned up once. The antigen is not known. Sequencing used immunoSEQ version 4 in survey mode. Using immunoSEQ multiplex PCR, the repertoire was profiled, and TCRdb retains in-frame clones only, with some absent. The profile shows 37,000 or so clones, 65% to 85% of them singletons.

This TCR was recovered from an adult man with HIV who was CMV-seropositive. This sequence joins TRBV6-2 or TRBV6-3 and TRBJ1-2, with 7 bases aligning to TRBD1. Sequencing used CD4+ T cells sorted from PBMCs after roughly 17-hour stimulation, obtained from a patient who received antiretroviral therapy. This chain's CDR3 is CASSRQGDYGYTF. The CDR3 DNA reads as TGTGCCAGCAGCCGACAGGGAGACTATGGCTACACCTTC.